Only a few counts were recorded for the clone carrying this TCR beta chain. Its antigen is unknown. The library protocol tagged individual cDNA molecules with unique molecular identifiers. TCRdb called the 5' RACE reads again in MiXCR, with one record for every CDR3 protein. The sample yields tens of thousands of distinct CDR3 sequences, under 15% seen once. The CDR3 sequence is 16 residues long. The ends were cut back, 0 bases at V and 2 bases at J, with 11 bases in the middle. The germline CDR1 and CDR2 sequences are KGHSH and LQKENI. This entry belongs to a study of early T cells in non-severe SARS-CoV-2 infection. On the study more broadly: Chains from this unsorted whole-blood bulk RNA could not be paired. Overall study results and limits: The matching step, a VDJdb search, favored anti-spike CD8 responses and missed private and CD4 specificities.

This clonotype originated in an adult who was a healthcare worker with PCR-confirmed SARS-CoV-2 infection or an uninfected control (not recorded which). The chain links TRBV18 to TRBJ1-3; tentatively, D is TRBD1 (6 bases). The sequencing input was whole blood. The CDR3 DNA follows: TGTGCCAGCTCACCACCGACAGGCGGACCTGGAAACACCATATATTTT. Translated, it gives CASSPPTGGPGNTIYF.